The 21 T cell receptor beta chains below all came from one sample that was sequenced in a study of blood T cell repertoires in COVID-19. Produced via immunoSEQ multiplex PCR; TCRdb's table is partial and in-frame only. The sample contains roughly 63,000 clones, around four fifths of which appear only once. The sequencing sample was made of peripheral blood. The source is an elderly man with acute or convalescent COVID-19.

The sample holds a few counts of this clone. Germline and junction disagree at one end, which may indicate a read error. The chain combines TRBV27 with TRBJ2-7; D possibly corresponds to TRBD2 (5 bases). Germline V gene sequence: CDR1 MNHEY, CDR2 SMNVEV (reference sequence). The CDR3 length is 13 residues. The CDR3 nucleotides are TGTGCCAGTCGGGGAGTTGACCGGCATCCTACAAGCTTC. It encodes CASRGVDRHPTSF.

The V call is TRBV27, the J call TRBJ2-1; 8 positions agree with TRBD2. There are 15 residues in the CDR3. After removal of 4 bases from V and 4 bases from J, the junction contained 6 bases not matched to a gene. From germline, CDR1 is MNHEY and CDR2 SMNVEV (reference sequence). This chain's CDR3 is CASSSVAGRYNEQFF. As DNA, the CDR3 is TGTGCCAGCAGTTCGGTAGCGGGACGGTACAATGAGCAGTTCTTC.

The genes are TRBV2 and TRBJ2-2, with TRBD2 matching over 8 bases. The CDR3 consists of 15 residues. After removal of 3 bases from V and 4 bases from J, the junction contained 4 bases not matched to a gene. Germline V gene lookup returns CDR1 SNHLY and CDR2 FYNNEI. CDR3 protein: CASSDRGGSTGELFF. In nucleotides, the CDR3 is TGTGCCAGCAGTGACCGGGGGGGGAGCACCGGGGAGCTGTTTTTT. The entire variable domain, with the rest obtained from reference TRBV2 and TRBJ2-2, is as follows: EPEVTQTPSHQVTQMGQEVILRCVPISNHLYFYWYRQILGQKVEFLVSFYNNEISEKSEIFDDQFSVERPDGSNFTLKIRSTKLEDSAMYFCASSDRGGSTGELFFGEGSRLTVL.

V is TRBV12-5 and J is TRBJ1-2; 9 nucleotides align to TRBD1. Trimming removed 4 bases from V and 8 bases from J; junction bases left unmatched: 2. The CDR3 is made up of 12 amino acids. Germline V gene lookup returns CDR1 LGHNT and CDR2 FRNRAP. The CDR3 is CASGSGQGGYTF. Here the CDR3 DNA reads TGTGCTAGTGGTTCGGGACAGGGCGGCTACACCTTC.

J is TRBJ2-7 and V is TRBV5-5; D may be TRBD2 (6 bases). Germline V gives CDR1 SGHKS, CDR2 YYEKEE (reference sequence). With 0 bases removed from V and 6 bases from J, the gap between germline ends came to 13 bases. This CDR3 has 14 residues. The CDR3 DNA sequence: TGTGCCAGCAGCTTGGCTGGAGGGAAATCCGAGCAGTACTTC. The encoded protein is CASSLAGGKSEQYF.

V usage is TRBV10-2 and J usage is TRBJ1-6, with D unresolved. Trimming removed 0 bases from V and 9 bases from J, with 12 bases in between. This CDR3 is built from 15 residues. Germline CDR1 WSHSY, CDR2 SAAADI. The CDR3 loop reads CASSESRLNGSPLHF. DNA for the CDR3: TGCGCCAGCAGTGAGTCGCGACTTAACGGTTCACCCCTCCACTTT.

V usage is TRBV11-3 and J usage is TRBJ1-1; D perhaps matches TRBD1 (5 bases). Germline-derived CDR1 and CDR2 are SGHNT and YENEEA. The CDR3 is made up of 14 amino acids. Trimming stripped 5 bases from V and 6 bases from J, with 16 bases between. The CDR3 DNA sequence: TGTGCCAGCAGCCCCGGGGGAGCTGGCGCTGAAGCTTTCTTT. This translates into CASSPGGAGAEAFF.

This clone was picked up one time. The V call is TRBV6-6, the J call TRBJ1-3; D might be TRBD1 (5 bases). The CDR3 extends over 13 amino acids. Germline CDR1 is MNHNY and CDR2 is SVGAGI (reference sequence). V was trimmed by 4 bases and J by 8 bases, leaving 12 bases between them. CDR3 sequence reads: CASSSPGGDTIYF. The CDR3 nucleotides are TGTGCCAGCAGTTCCCCGGGGGGGGACACCATATATTTT.

The chain has TRBV11-2 and TRBJ1-2; D unclear. The CDR3 runs 13 residues. Germline V gene data show CDR1 as SGHAT and CDR2 as FQNNGV. Trimming pared 3 bases from V and 8 bases from J, leaving 13 bases between. The chain's CDR3 is CASSFGLTGGYTF. In DNA form, the CDR3 reads TGTGCCAGCAGCTTCGGACTTACGGGGGGCTACACCTTC.

This chain joins TRBV6-5 and TRBJ2-7, with D perhaps matching TRBD2 (6 bases). The CDR3 has 15 residues. Deletions cut 7 bases from V and 2 bases from J, with 18 bases between. Germline CDR1 MNHEY, CDR2 SVGAGI. CDR3 DNA sequence: TGTGCCAGCACCGAGCGGGCTAGCAAAACCTACGAGCAGTACTTC. Translation gives CASTERASKTYEQYF.

The rearrangement joins TRBV5-1 to TRBJ2-1; tentatively, D is TRBD2 (6 bases). This CDR3 contains 13 residues. Germline V CDR1 and CDR2: SGHRS, YFSETQ. The V end was cut by 3 bases, the J end by 9 bases, with 13 bases between. The chain's CDR3 is CASSSGLLGEQFF. The CDR3 DNA reads TGCGCCAGCAGCTCTGGACTATTAGGTGAGCAGTTCTTC.

The chain links TRBV9 to TRBJ1-2; tentative D call: TRBD1 (6 bases). This CDR3 spans 14 amino acids. Between the trimmed V and J ends, which lost 3 bases and 4 bases, there was a span of 13 bases. CDR1 and CDR2 (germline): SGDLS, YYNGEE. DNA for the CDR3: TGTGCCAGCAGCGCTAAGACAGGCTTCTATGGCTACACCTTC. Its translation is CASSAKTGFYGYTF.

The chain links TRBV19 to TRBJ2-7; D possibly corresponds to TRBD1 (5 bases). V was trimmed by 3 bases and J by 0 bases, leaving 6 bases between them. Looked up from germline, CDR1 is LNHDA and CDR2 is SQIVND (reference sequence). This CDR3 contains 13 residues. The CDR3 is CASSIDSSYEQYF. The CDR3 region has the DNA TGTGCCAGTAGTATCGACAGCTCCTACGAGCAGTACTTC. The full variable domain, rest sourced from reference TRBV19 and TRBJ2-7, is DGGITQSPKYLFRKEGQNVTLSCEQNLNHDAMYWYRQDPGQGLRLIYYSQIVNDFQKGDIAEGYSVSREKKESFPLTVTSAQKNPTAFYLCASSIDSSYEQYFGPGTRLTVT.

The J gene is TRBJ1-1, the V gene TRBV11-3; perhaps TRBD1 as D (6 bases). With 8 bases removed from V and 11 bases from J, the gap between germline ends came to 27 bases. Germline V gives CDR1 SGHNT, CDR2 YENEEA. CDR3 length: 15 amino acids. CDR3 loop: CASGTGKTYPLSAFF. As DNA, the CDR3 is TGTGCCAGCGGAACAGGGAAAACCTACCCACTCTCGGCTTTCTTT.

Only a few counts were recorded for this clone. The J gene is TRBJ1-5, the V gene TRBV29-1, with D unresolved. The CDR3 loop spans 13 amino acids. The V end was cut by 4 bases, the J end by 5 bases, with 12 bases between. From germline, CDR1 is SQVTM and CDR2 ANQGSEA. CDR3 nucleotide sequence: TGCAGCGTTGGGACTGGAACGTATCAGCCCCAGCATTTT. It encodes CSVGTGTYQPQHF. The entire variable domain, with the rest obtained from reference TRBV29-1 and TRBJ1-5, is as follows: SAVISQKPSRDICQRGTSLTIQCQVDSQVTMMFWYRQQPGQSLTLIATANQGSEATYESGFVIDKFPISRPNLTFSTLTVSNMSPEDSSIYLCSVGTGTYQPQHFGDGTRLSIL.

The V gene is TRBV15, the J gene TRBJ1-4, with D unresolved. This CDR3 is 16 amino acids long. CDR1 and CDR2 from the germline V gene are LNHNV and YYDKDF (reference sequence). V lost 4 bases and J lost 2, with 14 bases in between. The CDR3 region is CATSNLRSSTNEKLFF. DNA of the CDR3: TGTGCCACCAGCAACCTTCGGTCGTCGACTAATGAAAAACTGTTTTTT.

J is TRBJ2-7 and V is TRBV27, with D possibly TRBD1 on 6 matching bases. Germline-derived CDR1 and CDR2 are MNHEY and SMNVEV (reference sequence). There are 16 residues in the CDR3. V lost 5 bases, J lost 4 bases, and 21 bases lay in between. The CDR3 DNA sequence: TGTGCCAGCAGTCACAATCCCGGGACACAGGCGTACGAGCAGTACTTC. It codes for CASSHNPGTQAYEQYF.

The gene calls are TRBV2 and TRBJ2-2; 10 bases agree with TRBD1. The V gene's germline CDR1 is SNHLY and CDR2 FYNNEI. The ends lost 3 bases at V and 0 bases at J; junction bases unmatched: 1. This CDR3 is 16 amino acids long. The CDR3 here is CASSETGGANTGELFF. CDR3 DNA sequence: TGTGCCAGCAGTGAGACAGGGGGCGCGAACACCGGGGAGCTGTTTTTT. The complete variable domain, with remaining parts taken from reference TRBV2 and TRBJ2-2, reads EPEVTQTPSHQVTQMGQEVILRCVPISNHLYFYWYRQILGQKVEFLVSFYNNEISEKSEIFDDQFSVERPDGSNFTLKIRSTKLEDSAMYFCASSETGGANTGELFFGEGSRLTVL.

V usage is TRBV2 and J usage is TRBJ1-1; TRBD1 might be the D (6 bases). From germline, CDR1 is SNHLY and CDR2 FYNNEI. The CDR3 length is 11 residues. Trimming cost V 4 bases and J 10 bases, with 10 bases left between them. CDR3 sequence: CASSGQDLAFF. The CDR3 DNA sequence: TGTGCCAGCAGTGGACAGGATTTAGCTTTCTTT.

The chain recombines TRBV3-1 (or the pseudogene TRBV3-2) with TRBJ2-1; 7 bases align to TRBD2. V lost 0 bases to trimming and J lost 6 bases; unmatched junction nucleotides: 5. The CDR3 consists of 15 residues. Germline CDR1 is LGHDT and CDR2 is YNNKEL (reference sequence). The CDR3 here is CASSQDGGSSNEQFF. The CDR3 bases are TGTGCCAGCAGCCAAGACGGCGGGAGTTCCAATGAGCAGTTCTTC.

This chain joins TRBV25-1 and TRBJ2-2; D possibly corresponds to TRBD2 (5 bases). The CDR3 is 16 amino acids. Between the trimmed V and J ends, which lost 1 base and 5 bases, there was a span of 14 bases. Germline V gene data show CDR1 as MGHDK and CDR2 as SYGVNS. The CDR3 DNA is TGTGCCAGCAGTGAATTATACGGGGTTGCGACCGGGGAGCTGTTTTTT. It codes for CASSELYGVATGELFF.